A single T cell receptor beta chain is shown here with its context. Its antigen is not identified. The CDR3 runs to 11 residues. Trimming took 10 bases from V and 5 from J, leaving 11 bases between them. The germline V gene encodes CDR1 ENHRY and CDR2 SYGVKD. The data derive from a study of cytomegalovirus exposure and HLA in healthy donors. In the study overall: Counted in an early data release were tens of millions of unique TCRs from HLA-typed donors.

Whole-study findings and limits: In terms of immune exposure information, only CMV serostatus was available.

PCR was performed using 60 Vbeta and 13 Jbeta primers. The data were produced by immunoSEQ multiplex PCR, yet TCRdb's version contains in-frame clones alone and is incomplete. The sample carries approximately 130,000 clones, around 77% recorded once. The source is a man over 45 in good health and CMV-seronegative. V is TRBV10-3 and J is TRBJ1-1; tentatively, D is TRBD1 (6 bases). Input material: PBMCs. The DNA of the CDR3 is TGTGCCACCGGGGACAAGACTGAAGCTTTCTTT. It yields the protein CATGDKTEAFF.